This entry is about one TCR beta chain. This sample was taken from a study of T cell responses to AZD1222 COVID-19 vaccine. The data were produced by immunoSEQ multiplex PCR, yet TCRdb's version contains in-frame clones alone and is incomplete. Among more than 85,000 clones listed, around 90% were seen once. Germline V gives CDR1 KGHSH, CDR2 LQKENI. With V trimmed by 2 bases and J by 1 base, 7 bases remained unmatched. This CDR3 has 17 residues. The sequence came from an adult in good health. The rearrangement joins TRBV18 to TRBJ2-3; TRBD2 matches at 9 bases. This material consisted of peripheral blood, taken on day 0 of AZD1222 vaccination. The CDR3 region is CASSPWRSGGGTDTQYF. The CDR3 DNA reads TGTGCCAGCTCACCATGGCGTAGCGGGGGAGGCACAGATACGCAGTATTTT.